One sample yielded the 16 T cell receptor beta chains listed below, sequenced in a study of cytomegalovirus exposure and HLA in healthy donors. PCR was performed using 60 Vbeta and 13 Jbeta primers. The assay was immunoSEQ multiplex PCR, and TCRdb's table has in-frame clones only and misses some. The data show around 140,000 clones, approximately 78% seen once. The sample was PBMCs. These receptors all come from a woman aged 45-65 years in good health and CMV-seropositive.

The rearrangement joins TRBV28 to TRBJ2-7; the match to TRBD1 covers 9 bases. The CDR3 runs 15 residues. Germline values: CDR1 MDHEN, CDR2 SYDVKM. The ends lost 9 bases at V and 3 bases at J; junction bases unmatched: 12. CDR3 loop: CASIPGQGTLYEQYF. CDR3 DNA sequence: TGTGCCAGTATACCGGGACAGGGAACCCTCTACGAGCAGTACTTC.

This chain joins TRBV6-5 and TRBJ1-1, with unresolved D. Trimming removed 4 bases at V and 1 base at J, with 10 bases between. The CDR3 consists of 14 residues. CDR1 MNHEY and CDR2 SVGAGI come from the germline V gene. CDR3 in DNA: TGTGCCAGCAGTTCCACGGTTGGGAACACTGAAGCTTTCTTT. Translating gives CASSSTVGNTEAFF.

This rearrangement joins TRBV9 to TRBJ1-4; D is perhaps TRBD1 (5 bases). V was trimmed by 4 bases and J by 7 bases, leaving 14 bases between them. The germline CDR1 and CDR2 sequences are SGDLS and YYNGEE. This CDR3 is built from 14 residues. As DNA, the CDR3 is TGTGCCAGCAGCCTAGGGGCGCGGGGTGAAAAACTGTTTTTT. Its translation is CASSLGARGEKLFF.

V usage is TRBV19 and J usage is TRBJ2-7; TRBD2 matches 8 bases. With V trimmed by 3 bases and J by 3 bases, 7 bases remained unmatched. CDR1 LNHDA and CDR2 SQIVND come from the germline V gene (reference sequence). This CDR3 has 15 amino acids. CDR3 in DNA: TGTGCCAGTAGTATGGGCTGGGGACTAGTCTACGAGCAGTACTTC. Its translation is CASSMGWGLVYEQYF.

This sequence joins TRBV2 and TRBJ2-7; 12 bases map to TRBD2. Per germline, CDR1 SNHLY and CDR2 FYNNEI. The CDR3 sequence is 15 residues long. Losses at the gene ends were 6 bases for V and 0 bases for J; bases not matched to a gene: 3. CDR3: CASRSTSGSSYEQYF. CDR3 in DNA: TGTGCCAGCAGGTCGACTAGCGGGAGCTCCTACGAGCAGTACTTC.

V is TRBV27 and J is TRBJ2-1; D is ambiguous. Germline V gene data show CDR1 as MNHEY and CDR2 as SMNVEV (reference sequence). Trimming removed 9 bases at V and 7 bases at J, with 19 bases between. This CDR3 region has 14 residues. CDR3 sequence: CASSLLDLGNEQFF. The CDR3, as DNA: TGTGCCAGTTCCCTCCTAGATCTTGGGAATGAGCAGTTCTTC.

This clone came up a few times. The chain recombines TRBV4-3 with TRBJ1-4; the match to TRBD1 covers 8 bases. The CDR3 length is 17 residues. The V gene end was trimmed by 0 bases and the J gene end by 8 bases; junction bases not matched to a gene: 11. Germline V lookup: CDR1 LGHNA, CDR2 YSLEER. The CDR3 region has the DNA TGCGCCAGCAGCCAAGAGGGGGGGAGACAGGGGCGAGAAAAACTGTTTTTT. Translating gives CASSQEGGRQGREKLFF.

The chain joins TRBV2 to TRBJ1-2; possible D gene TRBD1, 5 bases. V gave up 11 bases and J gave up 2 bases, with 15 bases separating them. Germline V gives CDR1 SNHLY, CDR2 FYNNEI. This CDR3 region has 13 residues. The CDR3 bases are TGTGCCCTAACAGGAGATGTGAACTATGGCTACACCTTC. Its translation: CALTGDVNYGYTF.

The CDR3 spells CASSLEVTDTQYF. The DNA for the CDR3 is TGTGCCAGCAGCTTGGAGGTTACAGATACGCAGTATTTT. The V call is TRBV7-2, the J call TRBJ2-3, with D possibly TRBD2 on 5 matching bases. The germline CDR1 and CDR2 sequences are SGHTA and FQGNSA. V was shortened by 3 bases and J by 3 bases, with 7 bases between the two germline ends. The CDR3 has 13 residues.

The chain is built from TRBV7-9 and TRBJ1-4, with 7 bases lining up with TRBD1. Losses at the gene ends were 0 bases for V and 4 bases for J; bases not matched to a gene: 5. CDR1 and CDR2 from the germline V gene are SEHNR and FQNEAQ (reference sequence). The CDR3 has 16 residues. CDR3 bases: TGTGCCAGCAGCTTAGCGTGGGCAGGGGGTAATGAAAAACTGTTTTTT. Encoded protein: CASSLAWAGGNEKLFF.

The chain couples TRBV7-2 to TRBJ1-6, with TRBD1 as a possible D gene (6 bases). Per the germline V gene, CDR1 is SGHTA and CDR2 is FQGNSA. Trimming shortened V by 6 bases and J by 6 bases, and 18 bases separated the two germline ends. The CDR3 is made up of 16 amino acids. CDR3 nucleotide sequence: TGTGCCAGCAGACTAGTGGGGGGCGGGGGTAATTCACCCCTCCACTTT. It yields the protein CASRLVGGGGNSPLHF.

Here the CDR3 reads CASSHIENRVVEEKLFF. CDR3 DNA: TGCGCCAGCAGCCATATAGAAAACAGGGTTGTAGAAGAAAAACTGTTTTTT. This sequence joins TRBV4-1 and TRBJ1-4; D perhaps matches TRBD1 (6 bases). The V end was cut by 3 bases, the J end by 8 bases, with 22 bases between. The CDR3 runs 17 residues. The V gene's germline CDR1 is MGHRA and CDR2 YSYEKL.

This chain joins TRBV30 and TRBJ2-1; D possibly corresponds to TRBD2 (7 bases). The CDR3 spans 15 residues. Per the germline V gene, CDR1 is GTSNPN and CDR2 is SVGIG (reference sequence). V was trimmed by 7 bases and J by 6 bases, leaving 22 bases between them. CDR3 nucleotide sequence: TGTGCCTATTCAGGGGAGGGGTCTTGGGGCAATGAGCAGTTCTTC. Translating gives CAYSGEGSWGNEQFF.

The V gene is TRBV5-1, the J gene TRBJ2-2; D not certain. The length of the CDR3 is 15 residues. The V and J ends lost 0 bases and 3 bases respectively, with 9 bases between them. CDR1 is SGHRS, CDR2 YFSETQ, per germline. The CDR3 loop reads CASSLGAGDTGELFF. The CDR3 DNA reads as TGCGCCAGCAGCTTGGGGGCAGGTGACACCGGGGAGCTGTTTTTT.

The J gene is TRBJ1-2, the V gene TRBV28; no firm D call. Trimming cost V 6 bases and J 8 bases, with 10 bases left between them. This CDR3 is 11 amino acids long. The germline V gene has CDR1 MDHEN and CDR2 SYDVKM. CDR3: CASRREQGYTF. DNA of the CDR3: TGTGCCAGCAGACGGGAGCAAGGCTACACCTTC.

The chain has TRBV6-7 and TRBJ1-6; TRBD1 matches 9 bases. TRBV6-7 is treated as an ORF (open reading frame) with a function not yet certain. Trimming took 0 bases from V and 5 from J; bases not matched to a gene: 8. The CDR3 spans 18 residues. The CDR3 is CASSYSGTGIFNNSPLHF. CDR3 in DNA: TGTGCCAGCAGTTACTCGGGGACAGGGATTTTCAATAATTCACCCCTCCACTTT.